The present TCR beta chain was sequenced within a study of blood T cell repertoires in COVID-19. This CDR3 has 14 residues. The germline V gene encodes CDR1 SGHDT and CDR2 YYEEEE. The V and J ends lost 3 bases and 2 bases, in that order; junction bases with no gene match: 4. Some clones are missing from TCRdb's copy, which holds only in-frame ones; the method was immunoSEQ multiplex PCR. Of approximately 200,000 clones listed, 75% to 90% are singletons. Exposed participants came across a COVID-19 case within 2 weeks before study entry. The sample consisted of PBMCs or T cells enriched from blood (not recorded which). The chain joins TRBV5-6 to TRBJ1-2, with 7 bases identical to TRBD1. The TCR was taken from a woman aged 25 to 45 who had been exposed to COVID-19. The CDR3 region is CASSSTGVNYGYTF. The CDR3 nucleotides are TGTGCCAGCAGCTCCACAGGGGTCAACTATGGCTACACCTTC. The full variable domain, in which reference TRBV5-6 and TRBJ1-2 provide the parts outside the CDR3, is DAGVTQSPTHLIKTRGQQVTLRCSPKSGHDTVSWYQQALGQGPQFIFQYYEEEERQRGNFPDRFSGHQFPNYSSELNVNALLLGDSALYLCASSSTGVNYGYTFGSGTRLTVV.